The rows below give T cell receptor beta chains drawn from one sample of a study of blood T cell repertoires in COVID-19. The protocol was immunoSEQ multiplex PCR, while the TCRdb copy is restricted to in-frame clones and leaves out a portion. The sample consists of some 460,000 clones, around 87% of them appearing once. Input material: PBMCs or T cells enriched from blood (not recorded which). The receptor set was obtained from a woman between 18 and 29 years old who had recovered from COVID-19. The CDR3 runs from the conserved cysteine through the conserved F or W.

CDR3aa: CASSLETGIYYGYTF
v_gene: TRBV5-1

CDR3aa: CASIAGEWTEAFF
v_gene: TRBV28

CDR3aa: CASSVSGGTYEQYF
v_gene: TRBV9

CDR3aa: CASSQERQIYGYTF
v_gene: TRBV4-1

CDR3aa: CASSQEAEVTDTQYF
v_gene: TRBV3-1/TRBV3-2

CDR3aa: CASRAPTGSQRGGYTF
v_gene: TRBV7-9

CDR3aa: CASSEGPAGAGYEQYF
v_gene: TRBV2

CDR3aa: CSASPGGGNQPQHF
v_gene: TRBV20-1

CDR3aa: CASSRQKTSNTEAFF
v_gene: TRBV2

CDR3aa: CASSLGGGSYNEQFF
v_gene: TRBV7-2

CDR3aa: CASSPRGLTLNQPQHF
v_gene: TRBV27

CDR3aa: CASSLARQGAVQPQHF
v_gene: TRBV7-8

CDR3aa: CASSPDRAGGYTF
v_gene: TRBV5-5

CDR3aa: CSVGGNKGDTEAFF
v_gene: TRBV29-1

CDR3aa: CASSQVTGGNGYTF
v_gene: TRBV3-1/TRBV3-2

CDR3aa: CASSPGDREATDTQYF
v_gene: TRBV5-1

CDR3aa: CASSSPGAGWEQYF
v_gene: TRBV7-2

CDR3aa: CAWTHGAREQYF
v_gene: TRBV30

CDR3aa: CASSQELGWNEQFF
v_gene: TRBV3-1/TRBV3-2

CDR3aa: CASSSGLAGRGYQETQYF
v_gene: TRBV11-2

CDR3aa: CASSFVAEQFF
v_gene: TRBV7-2

CDR3aa: CASSLEGTYNEQFF
v_gene: TRBV5-1

CDR3aa: CSVPWGGQGNTEAFF
v_gene: TRBV29-1

CDR3aa: CASSVEGRGSTDTQYF
v_gene: TRBV9

CDR3aa: CASSPTGSSTDTQYF
v_gene: TRBV28

CDR3aa: CASSVQTGVGEKLFF
v_gene: TRBV7-2

CDR3aa: CASSQTGTSYGYTF
v_gene: TRBV4-2

CDR3aa: CASSLGTGTDYNEQFF
v_gene: TRBV14

CDR3aa: CASSHGQLGTEAFF
v_gene: TRBV7-9

CDR3aa: CASSGRFTGAFF
v_gene: TRBV9

CDR3aa: CAISEGGGENYGYTF
v_gene: TRBV10-3

CDR3aa: CASSLDPQGVSTEAFF
v_gene: TRBV5-1

CDR3aa: CASSEFLGGTQYF
v_gene: TRBV10-1

CDR3aa: CASSLQYYEQYF
v_gene: TRBV28

CDR3aa: CASSSLGGASRGYTF
v_gene: TRBV28

CDR3aa: CASSLPYRGPEKLFF
v_gene: TRBV7-9

CDR3aa: CASSLYRDGYEQYF
v_gene: TRBV7-9

CDR3aa: CASSPPNTGYTF
v_gene: TRBV12-3/TRBV12-4

CDR3aa: CATTVDRATGELFF
v_gene: TRBV2

CDR3aa: CASSQAAGITGSPLHF
v_gene: TRBV3-1/TRBV3-2

CDR3aa: CASSVVRGRRDAGLEKLFF
v_gene: TRBV9

CDR3aa: CASSSWGVMNTEAFF
v_gene: TRBV6-1

CDR3aa: CRSFTPYEQYF
v_gene: TRBV20-1

CDR3aa: CASSSRGSGDGETQYF
v_gene: TRBV7-2

CDR3aa: CASSQVGRGQAGELFF
v_gene: TRBV4-2

CDR3aa: CASSGTGTAPNSPLHF
v_gene: TRBV11-2

CDR3aa: CASSPMVEENYGYTF
v_gene: TRBV5-1

CDR3aa: CASSQGGRRTEAFF
v_gene: TRBV3-1/TRBV3-2

CDR3aa: CASSQPGQIPEQYF
v_gene: TRBV4-1

CDR3aa: CASSLEVRAGQETQYF
v_gene: TRBV5-1